Below are 13 T cell receptor beta chains sequenced from a single sample in a study of response to subunit inactivated influenza vaccine. TCRdb used MiXCR to reprocess the RT-PCR reads, holding one entry per CDR3 protein. The repertoire holds 610,000 or so distinct CDR3 sequences, with less than 15% as singletons. Sequenced here: PBMCs from blood, sampled approximately 12 days after vaccination. Receptors were obtained from a man in his fifties or sixties who received an inactivated influenza vaccine.

This clonotype was observed a few times. This chain joins TRBV20-1 and TRBJ2-1; 8 nucleotides agree with TRBD1. The germline CDR1 and CDR2 sequences are DFQATT and SNEGSKA (reference sequence). V lost 5 bases and J lost 10; bases outside the gene matches: 16. The CDR3 totals 15 residues. Here the CDR3 DNA reads TGCAGTGCTCCCCCCTCACAGGGGGTAGCTTGGGAGCAGTTCTTC. This encodes CSAPPSQGVAWEQFF.

This clonotype occurred a few times. This CDR3 reads CASRAGNRNNSPLHF. The CDR3, as DNA: TGTGCCAGCAGGGCTGGTAATCGTAATAATTCACCCCTCCACTTT. The V and J genes are TRBV6-1 and TRBJ1-6; D is ambiguous. The V gene's germline CDR1 is MNHNS and CDR2 SASEGT. The CDR3 is 15 residues long. Trimming cost V 6 bases and J 5 bases, with 14 bases left between them.

V gene TRBV20-1 combines with J gene TRBJ2-7, with 11 positions matching TRBD1. Germline trimming cut 7 bases from V and 7 bases from J; bases unmatched to any gene: 12. The CDR3 totals 14 residues. Germline CDR1 DFQATT, CDR2 SNEGSKA (reference sequence). The CDR3 DNA reads as TGCAGTGGATCCCTTGGACAGGGGGCGGGTGAGCAGTACTTC. Translation gives CSGSLGQGAGEQYF.

The V and J genes are TRBV24-1 and TRBJ2-3; possibly TRBD1 for D (6 bases). The CDR3 covers 16 residues. V lost 3 bases, J lost 2 bases, and 14 bases lay in between. Looked up from germline, CDR1 is KGHDR and CDR2 is SFDVKD. CDR3 in amino acids: CATSDPQTGITDTQYF. Here the CDR3 DNA reads TGTGCCACCAGTGATCCTCAGACAGGAATCACAGATACGCAGTATTTT.

This clonotype has just a few counts. V is TRBV5-1 and J is TRBJ2-7; D remains ambiguous. Germline lookup yields CDR1 SGHRS and CDR2 YFSETQ. The CDR3 runs 14 residues. With 2 bases removed from V and 5 bases from J, the gap between germline ends came to 14 bases. The CDR3: CASSFGQPVDEQYF. DNA for the CDR3: TGCGCCAGCAGCTTCGGGCAGCCCGTGGACGAGCAGTACTTC. The full variable domain, with the rest looked up from reference TRBV5-1 and TRBJ2-7, is KAGVTQTPRYLIKTRGQQVTLSCSPISGHRSVSWYQQTPGQGLQFLFEYFSETQRNKGNFPGRFSGRQFSNSRSEMNVSTLELGDSALYLCASSFGQPVDEQYFGPGTRLTVT.

This clonotype turned up a few times. This rearrangement joins TRBV4-1 to TRBJ1-2; D might be TRBD1 (6 bases). The V gene's germline CDR1 is MGHRA and CDR2 YSYEKL. The CDR3 has 16 residues. Trimming shortened V by 0 bases and J by 4 bases, and 15 bases separated the two germline ends. CDR3 sequence reads: CASSQDPGGASYGYTF. The CDR3 bases are TGCGCCAGCAGCCAAGACCCGGGGGGCGCAAGCTATGGCTACACCTTC.

This clonotype has a handful of counts. The chain has TRBV6-2 or TRBV6-3 and TRBJ2-1, with TRBD1 identical over 9 bases. The CDR3 extends over 16 amino acids. V was pared by 0 bases and J by 3 bases, with 3 bases of the junction left unmatched. Germline V gene data show CDR1 as MNHEY and CDR2 as SVGEGT. CDR3 sequence reads: CASSYSRDRDYNEQFF. DNA for the CDR3: TGTGCCAGCAGTTACTCCCGGGACAGGGACTACAATGAGCAGTTCTTC.

This clonotype was seen only a few times. This sequence joins TRBV28 and TRBJ2-1; the D gene is possibly TRBD2 (6 bases). Looked up from germline, CDR1 is MDHEN and CDR2 is SYDVKM. The V gene lost 6 bases and the J gene lost 4 bases, with 19 bases spanning the gap. The CDR3 has 16 residues. This CDR3 is CASRPVEGGLYNEQFF. The CDR3 DNA reads TGTGCCAGCAGACCCGTCGAGGGCGGACTATACAATGAGCAGTTCTTC.

On this clonotype: Being one base from a much bigger clone, this may be a read error. CDR3 loop: CASSEKETQYF. CDR3 bases: TGTGCCAGCAGTGAAAAGGAGACCCAGTACTTC. The chain uses TRBV28 and TRBJ2-5; D unresolved. V was clipped by 5 bases and J by 5 bases, with 6 bases between them. This CDR3 comprises 11 residues. In germline, CDR1 is MDHEN, CDR2 SYDVKM. Full variable domain (missing parts from reference TRBV28 and TRBJ2-5): DVKVTQSSRYLVKRTGEKVFLECVQDMDHENMFWYRQDPGLGLRLIYFSYDVKMKEKGDIPEGYSVSREKKERFSLILESASTNQTSMYLCASSEKETQYFGPGTRLLVL.

Only a few counts were recorded for this clonotype. The chain has TRBV5-6 and TRBJ2-3; 9 bases are a match to TRBD2. Germline CDR1 reads SGHDT; CDR2 reads YYEEEE. CDR3 length: 19 residues. Trimming cost V 4 bases and J 1 base; bases outside gene matches: 16. The CDR3 sequence is CASSDGGRGGRLGTDTQYF. The CDR3 coding sequence is TGTGCCAGCAGCGATGGCGGGCGGGGGGGCCGTCTTGGCACAGATACGCAGTATTTT.

The chain couples TRBV7-9 to TRBJ1-2; D not resolved. Looked up from germline, CDR1 is SEHNR and CDR2 is FQNEAQ (reference sequence). The V and J ends lost 3 bases and 0 bases respectively, with 8 bases between them. The CDR3 is 14 amino acids. The CDR3 spells CASSLHRANYGYTF. The CDR3 DNA reads TGTGCCAGCAGCTTGCACCGGGCTAACTATGGCTACACCTTC. Combining the CDR3 with reference TRBV7-9 and TRBJ1-2 gives the whole variable domain DTGVSQNPRHKITKRGQNVTFRCDPISEHNRLYWYRQTLGQGPEFLTYFQNEAQLEKSRLLSDRFSAERPKGSFSTLEIQRTEQGDSAMYLCASSLHRANYGYTFGSGTRLTVV.

The chain recombines TRBV4-3 with TRBJ2-7; TRBD2 matches at 9 bases. CDR3 length: 16 amino acids. Germline V gives CDR1 LGHNA, CDR2 YSLEER. J lost 0 bases, V lost 0 bases, and 3 bases had no gene match. The CDR3 loop reads CASSQDLTSGSYEQYF. Written as DNA, the CDR3 is TGCGCCAGCAGCCAAGATCTGACTAGCGGCTCCTACGAGCAGTACTTC.

The V and J genes are TRBV10-3 and TRBJ1-6; no clear D. Trimming took off 11 bases at V and 8 bases at J, with 19 bases between the two ends. CDR1 is ENHRY and CDR2 is SYGVKD in the germline V gene. The CDR3 is 14 amino acids. For the CDR3, the DNA is TGTGCCTCCACAGAGGATTCATCTGATTCACCCCTCCACTTT. This encodes CASTEDSSDSPLHF.